One and the same sample provided the 27 T cell receptor beta chains below, sequenced in a study of cytotoxic CD8 clonotypes in ibrutinib-treated CLL. Repertoires were generated with immunoSEQ multiplex PCR, while TCRdb's copy carries only in-frame clones and drops some. This table has around 140,000 clones, more than 75% appearing once. The sample was PBMCs, taken after 24 months of ibrutinib treatment. The source of these receptors is a human donor with chronic lymphocytic leukemia.

The DNA for the CDR3 is TGTGCCAGCTCACCCGAGACTAGCGGTTACAATGAGCAGTTCTTC. As protein: CASSPETSGYNEQFF. This chain connects TRBV18 to TRBJ2-1, with 9 bases identical to TRBD2. V shed 3 bases, J shed 4 bases, and the junction held 4 bases outside the gene matches. CDR1 is KGHSH and CDR2 is LQKENI in the germline V gene. CDR3 length: 15 residues.

This chain connects TRBV2 to TRBJ2-5; possibly TRBD1 for D (6 bases). The CDR3 contains 13 residues. From germline, CDR1 is SNHLY and CDR2 FYNNEI. V gave up 7 bases and J gave up 9 bases, with 18 bases separating them. The CDR3: CASTRGLSVAQYF. In DNA, the CDR3 is TGTGCCAGCACCAGGGGCCTATCTGTGGCCCAGTACTTC.

The V call is TRBV2, the J call TRBJ1-1; 9 positions agree with TRBD1. Germline values: CDR1 SNHLY, CDR2 FYNNEI. The ends lost 10 bases at V and 6 bases at J; junction bases unmatched: 9. This CDR3 has 13 amino acids. CDR3 sequence reads: CATGGQGGAEAFF. CDR3 sequence (DNA): TGTGCCACAGGGGGACAGGGTGGCGCTGAAGCTTTCTTT.

The chain combines TRBV5-1 with TRBJ2-1, with TRBD1 identical over 9 bases. V shed 2 bases and J 7 bases; nucleotides not matched to a gene: 7. CDR1 and CDR2 (germline): SGHRS, YFSETQ. The CDR3 is 15 amino acids. The CDR3 sequence: CASSFPDRGGNEQFF. CDR3 bases: TGCGCCAGCAGCTTCCCGGACAGGGGCGGGAATGAGCAGTTCTTC.

The rearrangement joins TRBV7-2 to TRBJ2-2; TRBD1 matches at 7 bases. The J segment lost 2 bases and the V segment lost 10 bases, leaving 10 bases of the junction unmatched. CDR1 and CDR2 from the germline V gene are SGHTA and FQGNSA. The CDR3 loop spans 15 amino acids. CDR3 amino acids: CATATGPGNTGELFF. DNA for the CDR3: TGTGCCACCGCGACAGGGCCAGGAAACACCGGGGAGCTGTTTTTT.

The chain combines TRBV5-1 with TRBJ1-1; 11 bases align to TRBD1. The CDR3 consists of 14 residues. V gave up 4 bases and J gave up 4 bases; unmatched junction bases: 3. Germline loops: CDR1 SGHRS, CDR2 YFSETQ. CDR3 in amino acids: CASSTDRGPTEAFF. The CDR3 coding sequence is TGCGCCAGCAGCACGGACAGGGGGCCCACTGAAGCTTTCTTT.

The V call is TRBV28, the J call TRBJ1-1; D gene unclear. V was pared by 3 bases and J by 1 base, with 12 bases between. CDR3 size: 15 residues. CDR1 is MDHEN, CDR2 SYDVKM, per germline. CDR3 protein: CASSFFGVGNTEAFF. In nucleotides, the CDR3 is TGTGCCAGCAGTTTTTTTGGGGTTGGGAACACTGAAGCTTTCTTT.

This chain links TRBV27 with TRBJ1-2, with D unresolved. The CDR3 runs to 16 residues. Between the trimmed V and J ends, which lost 6 bases and 2 bases, there was a span of 19 bases. The germline V gene has CDR1 MNHEY and CDR2 SMNVEV (reference sequence). The CDR3 spells CASSPVGLSPNYGYTF. The CDR3 bases are TGTGCCAGCAGCCCCGTGGGGTTGTCCCCCAACTATGGCTACACCTTC.

The chain uses TRBV28 and TRBJ2-2, with a tentative D call TRBD2 (5 bases). Germline V gene data show CDR1 as MDHEN and CDR2 as SYDVKM. V lost 6 bases, J lost 3 bases, and 14 bases lay in between. CDR3 length equals 15 residues. The CDR3 region is CASRGSVGYTGELFF. In nucleotides, the CDR3 is TGTGCCAGCAGGGGGAGTGTGGGGTACACCGGGGAGCTGTTTTTT.

The genes are TRBV4-3 and TRBJ2-7; TRBD2 aligns across 7 bases. Germline V gives CDR1 LGHNA, CDR2 YSLEER. The V and J ends lost 4 bases and 7 bases, in that order; junction bases with no gene match: 10. The CDR3 extends over 14 amino acids. CDR3 coding DNA: TGCGCCAGCAGCCGGGACTACCCGGCCGGGGAGCAGTACTTC. Its translation is CASSRDYPAGEQYF.

This clone was seen a few times. The gene calls are TRBV2 and TRBJ1-1; possible D gene TRBD1, 6 bases. The CDR3 runs to 14 residues. Looked up from germline, CDR1 is SNHLY and CDR2 is FYNNEI. The ends were cut back, 5 bases at V and 1 base at J, with 11 bases in the middle. Here the CDR3 DNA reads TGTGCCAGCAGTCCCGGGACAAGGAACACTGAAGCTTTCTTT. Translated: CASSPGTRNTEAFF.

In this sample, this clone turned up once. The V gene is TRBV27, the J gene TRBJ1-3; no firm D call. With 4 bases removed from V and 0 bases from J, the gap between germline ends came to 16 bases. CDR3 length: 17 amino acids. Germline CDR1 MNHEY, CDR2 SMNVEV (reference sequence). CDR3 nucleotide sequence: TGTGCCAGCAGTTCGATGAAACAGAGTAGCTCTGGAAACACCATATATTTT. Translated: CASSSMKQSSSGNTIYF.

The V gene is TRBV5-1, the J gene TRBJ2-2; no clear D gene. CDR3 length: 15 amino acids. Per germline, CDR1 SGHRS and CDR2 YFSETQ. Deletions cut 4 bases from V and 8 bases from J, with 18 bases between. This CDR3 is CASSTPGSVPGELFF. CDR3 DNA: TGCGCCAGCAGCACCCCGGGCTCCGTCCCTGGGGAGCTGTTTTTT.

This clone was seen only once. The chain links TRBV30 to TRBJ1-3; unclear D gene. CDR1 GTSNPN and CDR2 SVGIG come from the germline V gene (reference sequence). Trimming pared 5 bases from V and 4 bases from J, leaving 15 bases between. This CDR3 has 14 residues. In DNA, the CDR3 is TGTGCCTGGGGGCGGGTGCCGGTGGGAAACACCATATATTTT. It is translated as CAWGRVPVGNTIYF.

The table lists this clone with a few counts. The V call is TRBV28, the J call TRBJ1-5; D call uncertain. The germline CDR1 and CDR2 sequences are MDHEN and SYDVKM. CDR3 size: 12 residues. The germline V and J ends were trimmed by 8 bases and 7 bases, with 12 bases remaining between them. CDR3 DNA sequence: TGTGCCAGCGACCAGTGGGTCCAGCCCCAGCATTTT. It encodes CASDQWVQPQHF.

V and J are TRBV6-5 and TRBJ1-1; weak D call: TRBD1 (5 bases). Germline V gene sequence: CDR1 MNHEY, CDR2 SVGAGI. V gave up 2 bases and J gave up 7 bases, with 11 bases separating them. CDR3 length: 13 amino acids. The CDR3 coding sequence is TGTGCCAGCAGTTACGGGACCGGGAATGAAGCTTTCTTT. Translation gives CASSYGTGNEAFF.

The chain combines TRBV7-2 with TRBJ1-5; no definite D call. Germline V gene data show CDR1 as SGHTA and CDR2 as FQGNSA. This CDR3 comprises 15 residues. The V end was cut by 5 bases, the J end by 4 bases, with 15 bases between. The CDR3 sequence: CASSQGWQINQPQHF. In DNA form, the CDR3 reads TGTGCCAGCAGCCAAGGCTGGCAGATAAATCAGCCCCAGCATTTT. Based on the CDR3 plus reference TRBV7-2 and TRBJ1-5, the full variable domain is GAGVSQSPSNKVTEKGKDVELRCDPISGHTALYWYRQSLGQGLEFLIYFQGNSAPDKSGLPSDRFSAERTGGSVSTLTIQRTQQEDSAVYLCASSQGWQINQPQHFGDGTRLSIL.

In regard to this clone: The DNA is omitted, as the CDR3 cannot be located on it reliably, and the CDR3 follows TCRdb's listing. The chain recombines TRBV12-1 with TRBJ2-7; the table calls TRBD1, which could not be checked here. TRBV12-1 is annotated as a pseudogene. Termini included, the CDR3 measures 18 amino acids. The CDR3: CASSPRGVGQGASYEQYF.

This clone has only one observation. The chain combines TRBV28 with TRBJ1-1; no clear D gene. Germline V gene data show CDR1 as MDHEN and CDR2 as SYDVKM. V lost 1 base to trimming and J lost 11 bases, with 26 bases between them. This CDR3 has 17 amino acids. Here the CDR3 DNA reads TGTGCCAGCAGTTTATCCATTTTGGGATTTGCACCGACGGGGGCTTTCTTT. Protein product: CASSLSILGFAPTGAFF.

The chain uses TRBV10-3 and TRBJ2-7; D is possibly TRBD2 (6 bases). This CDR3 spans 13 amino acids. Germline V gene sequence: CDR1 ENHRY, CDR2 SYGVKD. Trimming stripped 7 bases from V and 0 bases from J, with 10 bases between. DNA of the CDR3: TGTGCCATCACCTTGGAGGGCTCCTACGAGCAGTACTTC. Its protein product is CAITLEGSYEQYF.

This CDR3 reads CASSLRQGSPTNEKLFF. CDR3 DNA sequence: TGTGCCAGCAGCCTTCGACAGGGTTCCCCAACTAATGAAAAACTGTTTTTT. The J gene is TRBJ1-4, the V gene TRBV14; 7 bases align to TRBD1. The CDR3 is 17 amino acids. J gave up 0 bases and V 4 bases, and 8 bases lay outside the gene matches. Germline values: CDR1 SGHDN, CDR2 FVKESK.

The J gene is TRBJ2-7, the V gene TRBV28; TRBD1 matches 7 bases. The CDR3 is 14 residues long. J lost 3 bases, V lost 5 bases, and 7 bases had no gene match. Germline values: CDR1 MDHEN, CDR2 SYDVKM. The CDR3 sequence: CASSLRDRDYEQYF. CDR3 DNA sequence: TGTGCCAGCAGTCTACGGGACAGAGACTACGAGCAGTACTTC. Full variable domain (rest looked up from reference TRBV28 and TRBJ2-7): DVKVTQSSRYLVKRTGEKVFLECVQDMDHENMFWYRQDPGLGLRLIYFSYDVKMKEKGDIPEGYSVSREKKERFSLILESASTNQTSMYLCASSLRDRDYEQYFGPGTRLTVT.

V is TRBV21-1 and J is TRBJ2-5; no check of the table's D call, TRBD1, against the DNA was made. TRBV21-1 is noted as a pseudogene. This CDR3 spans 15 amino acids. In nucleotides, the CDR3 is TGTGCCAGCAGCTCCCGGGACAGGGAGCAAGAGACCCAGTACTTC. Translated: CASSSRDREQETQYF.

The chain carries TRBV9 and TRBJ1-2; D perhaps matches TRBD1 (6 bases). Between the trimmed V and J ends, which lost 4 bases and 4 bases, there was a span of 11 bases. Germline values: CDR1 SGDLS, CDR2 YYNGEE. The CDR3 spans 13 residues. The CDR3 DNA reads TGTGCCAGCAGCACCCGGGGGCCCTATGGCTACACCTTC. Its protein product is CASSTRGPYGYTF.

The chain is built from TRBV4-2 and TRBJ1-6; 7 nucleotides line up with TRBD1. The CDR3 totals 18 residues. Germline V gives CDR1 LGHNA, CDR2 YNFKEQ. J gave up 3 bases and V 4 bases, and 12 bases lay outside the gene matches. CDR3 sequence (DNA): TGTGCCAGCAGCCTCCAGCCGACAGGGACCAACTATAATTCACCCCTCCACTTT. This gives the protein CASSLQPTGTNYNSPLHF.

The chain combines TRBV5-1 with TRBJ1-2, with 8 bases identical to TRBD1. The length of the CDR3 is 15 residues. J lost 7 bases, V lost 0 bases, and 8 bases had no gene match. Looked up from germline, CDR1 is SGHRS and CDR2 is YFSETQ. CDR3 in amino acids: CASSLGQGLGLGYTF. CDR3 bases: TGCGCCAGCAGCTTGGGACAGGGGCTGGGGCTTGGCTACACCTTC.

The genes are TRBV21-1 and TRBJ2-3. TRBV21-1 has pseudogene status. This CDR3 spans 12 amino acids. The CDR3 nucleotides are TGTGCCAGCAGCGCTTATCCAGATACGCAGTATTTT. This sequence encodes CASSAYPDTQYF.